A selection of T cell receptor beta chains follows, all from one sample in a study of technical replicates of blood from several donors. Profiled with immunoSEQ multiplex PCR; TCRdb holds only in-frame clones, not every one. The sample lists about 70,000 clones, around 97% occurring once. Material: T cells isolated from PBMCs. Every receptor here comes from a human donor in good health. Both conserved end residues are part of each CDR3. A D gene is named only where the DNA matches it firmly. The listing skips clone size in some rows; elsewhere it reads once, few, many or a size class.

v_gene	abundance	j_gene	d_gene	CDR3nt	CDR3aa
TRBV7-9	.	TRBJ2-1	TRBD1	TGTGCCAGCAGCTTACCGGGACAGGTCTACAATGAGCAGTTCTTC	CASSLPGQVYNEQFF
TRBV2	.	TRBJ2-7	TRBD2	TGTGCCAGCAGCTACTACCTCGGGACTAGTCAGCAGTACTTC	CASSYYLGTSQQYF
TRBV28	.	TRBJ2-5	.	TGTGCCAGCAGTTTATCTCAAGAGACCCAGTACTTC	CASSLSQETQYF
TRBV11-3	.	TRBJ1-2	.	TGTGCCAGCAGCTTACCCGGGGGCTATGGCTACACCTTC	CASSLPGGYGYTF
TRBV6-6	.	TRBJ1-2	.	TGTGCCAGCAGTGGACAAACTAACTATGGCTACACCTTC	CASSGQTNYGYTF
TRBV6-5	.	TRBJ1-2	.	TGTGCCAGCAGCCGAGAACCAGGGGCGCCTGGCTACACCTTC	CASSREPGAPGYTF
TRBV30	.	TRBJ2-1	.	TGTGCCAGCACCCTCCACCGCGGATTCAATGAGCAGTTCTTC	CASTLHRGFNEQFF
TRBV10-1	.	TRBJ2-7	TRBD2	TGCGCCAGCAGTGATTCTAGCGGGGGGGCCTACGAGCAGTACTTC	CASSDSSGGAYEQYF
TRBV28	.	TRBJ1-5	.	TGTGCCAGCAGTCTGGGGGGGGAAGGCAGCAATCAGCCCCAGCATTTT	CASSLGGEGSNQPQHF
TRBV6-1	.	TRBJ1-5	.	TGTGCCAGCAGCCAGACAGTTTATAGCAATCAGCCCCAGCATTTT	CASSQTVYSNQPQHF
TRBV7-6	.	TRBJ2-7	TRBD2	TGTGCCAGCAGCGCCATTGGGGGGGTCTACGAGCAGTACTTC	CASSAIGGVYEQYF
TRBV9	.	TRBJ2-1	TRBD2	TGTGCCAGCAGCGCTAGCGGACAACCTTACAATGAGCAGTTCTTC	CASSASGQPYNEQFF
TRBV30	.	TRBJ2-7	TRBD1	TGTGCCTGGAGTGAACAGGGGGCCTACTCCTACGAGCAGTACTTC	CAWSEQGAYSYEQYF
TRBV30	.	TRBJ1-2	.	TGTGCCTGGAGTGTAGGGGGCTATGGCTACACCTTC	CAWSVGGYGYTF
TRBV5-1	few	TRBJ1-1	.	TGCGCCAGCAGCTTGGCCCCGGGGAACACTGAAGCTTTCTTT	CASSLAPGNTEAFF
TRBV27	.	TRBJ2-7	TRBD1	TGTGCCAGCAGACTCTTGGGGGACAGCTACGAGCAGTACTTC	CASRLLGDSYEQYF
TRBV5-4	.	TRBJ2-2	.	TGTGCCAGCAGCTCGGGTCCAGGGTCCGGGGAGCTGTTTTTT	CASSSGPGSGELFF
TRBV19	.	TRBJ2-7	.	TGTGCCAGTAGTCCCGGTCCCTCCTACGAGCAGTACTTC	CASSPGPSYEQYF
TRBV10-1	.	TRBJ2-1	TRBD2	TGCGCCAGCAGTGGGGGACTAGCGGGGGCCGGGGAGCAGTTCTTC	CASSGGLAGAGEQFF
TRBV10-1	.	TRBJ2-7	TRBD2	TGCGCCAGCAGTGAGTCGGTAGCGGGAGCTCCCTACGAGCAGTACTTC	CASSESVAGAPYEQYF
TRBV5-4	.	TRBJ2-7	.	TGTGCCAGCAGCGCGGACTTCTACGAGCAGTACTTC	CASSADFYEQYF
TRBV2	.	TRBJ2-5	.	TGTGCCAGCATGCAGACTGATTACCAAGAGACCCAGTACTTC	CASMQTDYQETQYF
TRBV27	.	TRBJ2-7	.	TGTGCCAGCAGTTTACTGGCTAGCAAGTACGAGCAGTACTTC	CASSLLASKYEQYF
TRBV27	.	TRBJ1-5	.	TGTGCCAGCAGAGGGCAGGGAAATCAGCCCCAGCATTTT	CASRGQGNQPQHF
TRBV19	.	TRBJ1-5	.	TGTGCCAGTAGTATCGCGGGGGGCTCTCAGCCCCAGCATTTT	CASSIAGGSQPQHF
TRBV7-9	.	TRBJ2-2	TRBD1	TGTGCCAGCAGCTTAGCTCCAGGGGGCTGGACCGGGGAGCTGTTTTTT	CASSLAPGGWTGELFF
TRBV18	.	TRBJ2-5	.	TGTGCCAGCTCAGCGGGCAGCCAAGAGACCCAGTACTTC	CASSAGSQETQYF
TRBV6-1	.	TRBJ1-2	.	TGTGCCAGCGAGACGGAGTTCAATTTTCGGGGCTACACCTTC	CASETEFNFRGYTF
TRBV4-2	.	TRBJ2-7	.	TGTGCCAGCAGCGGGACTGTCTACGAGCAGTACTTC	CASSGTVYEQYF
TRBV5-1	.	TRBJ1-1	TRBD1	TGCGCCAGCACCGGACAGGGAACTTTGAACACTGAAGCTTTCTTT	CASTGQGTLNTEAFF
TRBV7-9	.	TRBJ2-7	.	TGTGCCAGCAGCTATGGGCAGGTCTACGAGCAGTACTTC	CASSYGQVYEQYF
TRBV16	.	TRBJ1-5	.	TGTGCCAGCAGCCAATCGGCAGGGGTACCCTATCAGCCCCAGCATTTT	CASSQSAGVPYQPQHF
TRBV5-1	.	TRBJ1-1	TRBD1	TGCGCCAGCAGCTTGGAGTGGACAGGGAGGAACACTGAAGCTTTCTTT	CASSLEWTGRNTEAFF
TRBV11-3	.	TRBJ2-5	TRBD1	TGTGCCAGCAGCCTAGGGGACAGGGGGAATCAAGAGACCCAGTACTTC	CASSLGDRGNQETQYF
TRBV5-6	.	TRBJ1-2	TRBD1	TGTGCCAGCAGCCCTATTCCGGGACAGGGGAACTATGGCTACACCTTC	CASSPIPGQGNYGYTF
TRBV15	.	TRBJ1-2	.	TGTGCCACCAGCAGAGATAAGGGGTACGGCTACACCTTC	CATSRDKGYGYTF
TRBV7-9	once	TRBJ2-7	.	TGTGCCAGCAGCTTAGGGGGCGAAGGGACATACTACTACGAGCAGTACTTC	CASSLGGEGTYYYEQYF
TRBV11-1	.	TRBJ1-1	.	TGTGCCAGCAGCTTAGGACTTAGGTCTGAAGCTTTCTTT	CASSLGLRSEAFF
TRBV28	once	TRBJ2-1	TRBD2	TGTGCCAGCAGGGCGGGAGGGCCATACAATGAGCAGTTCTTC	CASRAGGPYNEQFF
TRBV11-2	.	TRBJ1-2	.	TGTGCCAGCACATCCGACTTCGCCTATGGCTACACCTTC	CASTSDFAYGYTF
TRBV5-1	.	TRBJ2-5	TRBD2	TGCGCCAGCAGCTTAGGGCTAGCGGTAGAGACCCAGTACTTC	CASSLGLAVETQYF
TRBV6-5	.	TRBJ1-2	.	TGTGCCAGCAGTTACATGTCGGGGGATGGCTACACCTTC	CASSYMSGDGYTF
TRBV29-1	.	TRBJ2-2	.	TGCAGCGTTGGTCCGGGGACCGGGGAGCTGTTTTTT	CSVGPGTGELFF
TRBV11-2	.	TRBJ2-5	TRBD1	TGTGCCAGCAGCCGGACAGGGGGCTTGGAAGAGACCCAGTACTTC	CASSRTGGLEETQYF
TRBV27	few	TRBJ1-1	TRBD1	TGTGCCAGCCGACAGGGGAGAACGAACACTGAAGCTTTCTTT	CASRQGRTNTEAFF